This T cell receptor (beta chain) was sequenced during a study of T cells in tumors after PD-1 blockade. Across the study: Some patients also took daily vismodegib 150 mg during anti-PD-1 treatment. Peripheral blood samples averaged 36,536 unique clonotypes and about 120,000 templates.

TCRdb's table, derived via immunoSEQ multiplex PCR, lists solely in-frame clones and lacks some. The profile covers about 14,000 clones, with roughly four fifths appearing a single time and 20% to 25% taken by the ten largest. Remarks on this clone: The target antigen is unknown.

Findings and limits, study-wide: Peripheral recruitment is suggested, as some novel exhausted tumor clones were in pre-treatment blood.

Germline V gene lookup returns CDR1 ENHRY and CDR2 SYGVKD. The CDR3 runs to 15 residues. The V end was cut by 0 bases, the J end by 7 bases, with 15 bases between. The chain links TRBV10-3 to TRBJ2-5, with a tentative D call TRBD1 (5 bases). Source: PBMCs, taken after anti-PD-1 treatment. The source of this sequence is a human donor with basal cell carcinoma. DNA for the CDR3: TGTGCCATCAGTGAGTCGTTGGGTGCGCAGGGGACCCAGTACTTC. It specifies CAISESLGAQGTQYF.